This T cell receptor beta chain was obtained from a study of T cell responses to AZD1222 COVID-19 vaccine listed by TCRdb under 2021. Regarding the complete study: A total of approximately 230 trial participants underwent TCR sequencing, of whom 207 received two doses of AZD1222 and about 25 received two doses of the MenACWY control vaccine. Trial participants were enrolled into age subgroups of 18-55, 56-69 and 70-plus years, which contained 148, 28 and 57 TCR-sequenced participants, respectively. Results and caveats for the whole study, not just this receptor: The vaccine-associated CD4 TCRs covered the entire spike protein, and the dominant responses fell in regions 160-218 and 743-854. Participants were mostly white British and included more females than males, and it was suggested by the authors that clonal diversity may have been underestimated. After two AZD1222 doses, both the breadth and the depth of spike-specific TCRs were significantly higher than at day 0 and than in MenACWY recipients. Because no day 14 peak-response samples were available, the repertoires could be characterized only after the peak T cell response. Reportedly, almost half of the unique spike-specific TCRs recognized epitopes lying outside the regions that are mutated in the B.1.351 and B.1.1.7 variants. In the small 56-69-year group, the increase in depth fell short of significance, most likely because of low power. Conclusions about previously exposed vaccinees are limited, since just six AZD1222 recipients were seropositive for SARS-CoV-2 at baseline.

Sequences SGDLS (CDR1) and YYNGEE (CDR2) are obtained from the germline V gene. V loses 1 base, J loses 4 bases, and the germline ends lie 11 bases apart. From the cysteine through the phenylalanine, the CDR3 covers 14 amino acids. The only DNA kept is the CDR3, 42 bases in frame from the first base. Worth noting for this clone: Its antigen is still unknown. No base quality values were provided; no much bigger clone lies one nucleotide off.

The time point label corresponds to: about 28 days (+/-7) after the second vaccine dose. Because spike-specific TCR depth and breadth did not differ between the two schedules, AZD1222 recipients who got a second dose at roughly 4 weeks were pooled with those who got a second dose at roughly 12 weeks. Samples from vaccinated people were obtained from the UK trials COV001 and COV002, which included a single-blind randomized controlled phase 2/3 trial of AZD1222 (ChAdOx1 nCoV-19) in healthy adults. For TCRbeta chain sequencing, PBMC samples from trial participants were taken at day 0 and at day 28 after the second dose. The CDR3 regions of human TCRbeta chains were analyzed by immunosequencing. Per the source publication's procedure: Repertoire TCRs were matched against a reference library of SARS-CoV-2-specific TCRs generated with the MIRA antigen-specificity platform. Breadth was defined as the fraction of unique TCRs that were SARS-CoV-2-associated. Depth was defined as the fraction of total T cells that were SARS-CoV-2-associated. Using the MIRA data, each spike-specific TCR was assigned both to the spike region to which the TCR was reactive and to a CD4 or CD8 class. Log10-transformed breadth and depth values were compared by one-way ANOVA with Sidak's multiple comparisons tests. Entries here come from immuneACCESS through TCRdb and include only in-frame sequences with V and J called. Some clones fail to appear in such tables; in the studies checked, an unresolved V gene covers under half of the shortfall, and the cause of the remainder is unknown. That table supplies the V and J calls and clone size; D and trimming were determined from the DNA. This sample comprises 100,000 to 120,000 clones, 80% to 90% of them detected only once. The ten most abundant clones make up over 35% of the sample.

The sequencing here drew on peripheral blood, taken 28 days after the second AZD1222 dose. Recombination linked TRBV9 to TRBJ2-5, and possibly TRBD1, on 5 matching bases. The sequence derives from an adult who received the AZD1222 COVID-19 vaccine. The DNA sequence is as follows: TGTGCCAGCAGCGTACCAGGGCCTGCAGAGACCCAGTACTTC. This codes for CASSVPGPAETQYF.